What follows are 22 T cell receptor beta chains derived from one specimen sequenced in a study of cytomegalovirus exposure and HLA in healthy donors. PCR involved 60 Vbeta and 13 Jbeta primers. Assay used: immunoSEQ multiplex PCR; TCRdb lists only in-frame clones, some missing. The sample lists tens of thousands of clones, 70% to 80% occurring once. Sequencing was done on a sample of PBMCs. Receptors were obtained from a woman between 50 and 59 years old in good health and CMV-seropositive.

The genes are TRBV19 and TRBJ2-3, with D possibly being TRBD1 (6 bases). CDR3 length: 15 amino acids. Germline assignment: CDR1 LNHDA and CDR2 SQIVND (reference sequence). Between the trimmed V and J ends, which lost 6 bases and 6 bases, there was a span of 19 bases. CDR3 loop: CASRNQAGVGDTQYF. As DNA, the CDR3 is TGTGCCAGTAGGAACCAAGCAGGGGTAGGGGATACGCAGTATTTT.

The chain carries TRBV6-5 and TRBJ1-4, with a tentative D call TRBD1 (6 bases). The CDR3 runs to 14 residues. Germline V gene data show CDR1 as MNHEY and CDR2 as SVGAGI. Deletions cut 6 bases from V and 0 bases from J, with 8 bases between. CDR3 nucleotide sequence: TGTGCCAGCAGGAAGGGGGCAACTAATGAAAAACTGTTTTTT. Translating gives CASRKGATNEKLFF.

This clone has just one count. The chain recombines TRBV5-1 with TRBJ2-5; TRBD1 matches at 10 bases. The V gene end was trimmed by 8 bases and the J gene end by 5 bases; junction bases not matched to a gene: 6. This CDR3 has 13 residues. Germline assignment: CDR1 SGHRS and CDR2 YFSETQ. CDR3 coding DNA: TGCGCCAGTCGACAGGGGGCGAGGGAGACCCAGTACTTC. This sequence encodes CASRQGARETQYF.

The V gene is TRBV30, the J gene TRBJ1-1; D is possibly TRBD1 (5 bases). CDR1 GTSNPN and CDR2 SVGIG come from the germline V gene (reference sequence). There are 11 residues in the CDR3. CDR3 sequence: CAYSGDTEAFF. The CDR3 DNA reads TGTGCATACTCGGGGGACACTGAAGCTTTCTTT.

V is TRBV18 and J is TRBJ2-3, with 10 positions matching TRBD2. Per germline, CDR1 KGHSH and CDR2 LQKENI. V dropped 2 bases and J dropped 6; count of bases not matched to a gene: 11. This CDR3 contains 17 residues. The CDR3 is CASSPWSSSGRWDTQYF. The CDR3 DNA is TGTGCCAGCTCACCATGGAGCAGTAGCGGGAGGTGGGATACGCAGTATTTT.

This sequence joins TRBV21-1 and TRBJ1-5; TRBD1, as called in the table, went unchecked against the DNA. TRBV21-1 is assigned pseudogene status. This CDR3 has 18 amino acids. CDR3 sequence: CASTNRTGTGEFGQPQHF. For the CDR3, the DNA is TGTGCCAGCACCAATAGGACCGGGACAGGGGAATTCGGGCAGCCCCAGCATTTT.

V is TRBV7-3 and J is TRBJ2-5; D is possibly TRBD2 (6 bases). The V end was cut by 0 bases, the J end by 2 bases, with 13 bases between. Germline V gene lookup returns CDR1 SGHTA and CDR2 FQGTGA. This CDR3 spans 16 amino acids. This chain's CDR3 is CASSLTGGKTQETQYF. The CDR3 DNA is TGTGCCAGCAGCTTAACCGGCGGGAAGACGCAAGAGACCCAGTACTTC.

This chain links TRBV5-1 with TRBJ1-1; 8 nucleotides agree with TRBD1. The germline gives CDR1 SGHRS, CDR2 YFSETQ. The CDR3 consists of 14 residues. Unmatched junction bases numbered 5, after V lost 4 bases and J lost 3 bases. The CDR3 region is CASSHDRGDTEAFF. The CDR3 bases are TGCGCCAGCAGCCATGACAGGGGAGACACTGAAGCTTTCTTT.

DNA for the CDR3: TGCGCCAGCAGCTTGGTACAGGGTGGGCGGTCTGAAGCTTTCTTT. Translating it yields CASSLVQGGRSEAFF. The J gene is TRBJ1-1, the V gene TRBV5-1; D might be TRBD1 (6 bases). CDR3 size: 15 residues. Deletions cut 0 bases from V and 6 bases from J, with 15 bases between. Germline V gene lookup returns CDR1 SGHRS and CDR2 YFSETQ.

The V and J genes are TRBV7-2 and TRBJ2-7, with a weak D call TRBD2 (5 bases). Deletions cut 1 base from V and 4 bases from J, with 14 bases between. This CDR3 has 15 residues. From germline, CDR1 is SGHTA and CDR2 FQGNSA. CDR3 sequence: CASSLGIRGGYEQYF. As DNA, the CDR3 is TGTGCCAGCAGCTTAGGTATTCGGGGTGGGTACGAGCAGTACTTC.

This chain joins TRBV6-6 and TRBJ2-7, with TRBD1 identical over 9 bases. Germline V lookup: CDR1 MNHNY, CDR2 SVGAGI (reference sequence). V trimming: 5 bases; J trimming: 2 bases; junction bases outside the gene matches: 4. The CDR3 is 14 residues long. The CDR3 is CASSTGQGTYEQYF. Written as DNA, the CDR3 is TGTGCCAGCAGTACGGGACAGGGAACCTACGAGCAGTACTTC.

There are a few counts of this clone. This sequence joins TRBV29-1 and TRBJ2-1; the D gene is possibly TRBD1 (6 bases). This CDR3 spans 14 amino acids. CDR1 is SQVTM and CDR2 is ANQGSEA in the germline V gene. Trimming shortened V by 5 bases and J by 5 bases, and 16 bases separated the two germline ends. The CDR3 loop reads CSVSGTRAHNEQFF. CDR3 sequence (DNA): TGCAGCGTTTCCGGGACACGGGCCCACAATGAGCAGTTCTTC.

This clone came up a few times. V and J are TRBV7-9 and TRBJ1-5; maybe TRBD1 (5 bases). CDR1 is SEHNR and CDR2 is FQNEAQ in the germline V gene (reference sequence). V lost 5 bases and J 7 bases, leaving 18 bases between the germline ends. This CDR3 has 15 amino acids. CDR3: CASSSGAHGRQPQHF. CDR3 nucleotide sequence: TGTGCCAGCAGCAGCGGGGCCCACGGGAGGCAGCCCCAGCATTTT.

CDR3 region: CASSSPSGAREEQYF. Here the CDR3 DNA reads TGTGCCAGCAGCTCGCCTAGCGGGGCCCGGGAAGAGCAGTACTTC. The rearrangement links TRBV5-4 to TRBJ2-7, with 9 bases identical to TRBD2. The V gene end was trimmed by 3 bases and the J gene end by 7 bases; junction bases not matched to a gene: 11. The germline gives CDR1 SGHNT, CDR2 YYREEE (reference sequence). The CDR3 is made up of 15 amino acids.

This clone was detected only a few times. The chain joins TRBV7-6 to TRBJ1-4; D call uncertain. The CDR3 is made up of 15 amino acids. Germline V lookup: CDR1 SGHVS, CDR2 FNYEAQ. Trimming shortened V by 5 bases and J by 8 bases, and 18 bases separated the two germline ends. The CDR3 DNA reads TGTGCCAGCAGCCCCAGAGAGAGGGCAAGGGAAAAACTGTTTTTT. It specifies CASSPRERAREKLFF.

This clone was counted between two and nine times. V gene TRBV4-3 combines with J gene TRBJ2-7; 9 nucleotides agree with TRBD2. V dropped 3 bases and J dropped 5; count of bases not matched to a gene: 8. Germline CDR1 is LGHNA and CDR2 is YSLEER. This CDR3 region has 15 residues. This CDR3 is CASSQDTGLANEQYF. CDR3 DNA: TGCGCCAGCAGCCAGGACACGGGACTAGCTAACGAGCAGTACTTC.

With respect to this clone: Distinct nucleotide sequences in the sample also encode this CDR3. V usage is TRBV11-2 and J usage is TRBJ1-2, with D hard to call. Trimming took off 1 base at V and 5 bases at J, with 8 bases between the two ends. CDR3 length: 13 residues. Germline V gene data show CDR1 as SGHAT and CDR2 as FQNNGV. The CDR3 reads CASSLGRGYGYTF. The CDR3 DNA reads TGTGCCAGCAGCTTAGGCAGAGGGTATGGCTACACCTTC.

J is TRBJ1-2 and V is TRBV27; D is possibly TRBD1 (6 bases). From germline, CDR1 is MNHEY and CDR2 SMNVEV (reference sequence). This CDR3 comprises 15 residues. V lost 6 bases and J 8 bases, leaving 22 bases between the germline ends. Written as DNA, the CDR3 is TGTGCCAGCAGACCCCCCGACAGGCAGGGGCTCGGCTACACCTTC. Translating it yields CASRPPDRQGLGYTF.

The chain uses TRBV5-1 and TRBJ1-1, with D possibly TRBD1 on 5 matching bases. V was shortened by 3 bases and J by 4 bases, with 7 bases between the two germline ends. Germline-derived CDR1 and CDR2 are SGHRS and YFSETQ. The CDR3 runs 12 residues. The CDR3 region has the DNA TGCGCCAGCAGCTGGGGGGGCACTGAAGCTTTCTTT. Its protein is CASSWGGTEAFF.

The chain employs TRBV5-6 and TRBJ2-2, with TRBD2 matching 7 bases. This CDR3 region has 15 residues. CDR1 is SGHDT and CDR2 is YYEEEE in the germline V gene. The junction had 4 bases not matched to a gene; V was cut back by 4 bases and J by 1 base. CDR3 region: CASSRGGLNTGELFF. Here the CDR3 DNA reads TGTGCCAGCAGCCGCGGGGGATTGAACACCGGGGAGCTGTTTTTT.

Ten or more counts support this clone. The chain employs TRBV5-1 and TRBJ2-7; D might be TRBD1 (6 bases). The CDR3 length is 14 residues. With 4 bases removed from V and 3 bases from J, the gap between germline ends came to 14 bases. Germline CDR1 SGHRS, CDR2 YFSETQ. CDR3 in amino acids: CASSPGTPFYEQYF. The CDR3 DNA sequence: TGCGCCAGCAGCCCGGGGACACCTTTCTACGAGCAGTACTTC.

This clone was seen just once. The J gene is TRBJ2-2, the V gene TRBV10-1; 8 nucleotides agree with TRBD1. The CDR3 is made up of 13 amino acids. Germline CDR1 WNHNN, CDR2 SYGVQD (reference sequence). The J segment lost 4 bases and the V segment lost 10 bases, leaving 5 bases of the junction unmatched. In DNA form, the CDR3 reads TGCGCCACCCGACAGGGGACCACCGGGGAGCTGTTTTTT. Protein product: CATRQGTTGELFF.